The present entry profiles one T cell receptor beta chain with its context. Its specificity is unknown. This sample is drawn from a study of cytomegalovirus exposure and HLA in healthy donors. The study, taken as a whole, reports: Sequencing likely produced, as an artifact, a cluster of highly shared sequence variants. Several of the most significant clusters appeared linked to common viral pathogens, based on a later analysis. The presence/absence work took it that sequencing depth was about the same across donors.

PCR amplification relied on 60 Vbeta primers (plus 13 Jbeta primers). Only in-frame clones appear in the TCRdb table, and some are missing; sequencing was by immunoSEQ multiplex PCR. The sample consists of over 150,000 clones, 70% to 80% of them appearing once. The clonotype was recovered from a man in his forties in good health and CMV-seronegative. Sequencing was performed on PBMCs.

DNA of the CDR3: TGTGCCAGCAGTTTAGGACTTACTAACACCGGGGAGCTGTTTTTT. Protein: CASSLGLTNTGELFF. The chain employs TRBV27 and TRBJ2-2; D perhaps matches TRBD2 (5 bases). Trimming pared 2 bases from V and 2 bases from J, leaving 9 bases between. The CDR3 covers 15 residues. In germline, CDR1 is MNHEY, CDR2 SMNVEV (reference sequence).